This T cell receptor (beta chain) was identified in a study of T cell responses to AZD1222 COVID-19 vaccine. General study results and limits: Donors were largely white British and mainly female; clonal diversity was possibly underestimated. There were repertoire samples only from the period after the peak T cell response. At 160-218 and 743-854, vaccine-associated CD4 TCRs were dominant, and they spanned spike. At study baseline, merely about 6 AZD1222 recipients were seropositive.

Notes on this clone: The antigen is unknown.

The CDR3 is 18 residues long. Germline CDR1 and CDR2: LGHNA and YNFKEQ. Trimming removed 0 bases at V and 5 bases at J, with 23 bases between. Generated by immunoSEQ multiplex PCR, the TCRdb table keeps only in-frame clones and is missing some. Seen here are about 90,000 clones, 70% to 90% observed once, and the top ten hold about 9.3%. The V call is TRBV4-2, the J call TRBJ2-7; TRBD2 is a possible D gene (6 bases). This sequence was found in an adult in good health. Here the sequenced sample was peripheral blood, taken on day 0 of MenACWY control vaccination. CDR3 sequence reads: CASSQDPLAGNAWDEQYF. The CDR3 DNA is TGTGCCAGCAGCCAAGATCCCCTGGCGGGAAACGCCTGGGACGAGCAGTACTTC.